What follows are 28 T cell receptor beta chains derived from one specimen sequenced in a study of CD8+CD57+ T cells in acquired aplastic anemia. CDR3 and TCR beta VDJ profiling relied on genomic DNA as the template. TCRdb recomputed calls from the reads with MiXCR, one row per CDR3 protein. The profile shows about 35,000 distinct CDR3 sequences, roughly three quarters of them singletons. Sample: sorted CD4+, CD8+, or CD8+CD57+ T cells (not recorded which) from PBMCs. The receptors here all came from a human donor in good health, serving as a control.

V usage is TRBV10-2 and J usage is TRBJ2-3; 15 bases are shared with TRBD2. This CDR3 region has 14 residues. The V segment lost 5 bases and the J segment 8 bases; nucleotides outside the gene matches: 2. CDR1 is WSHSY, CDR2 SAAADI, per germline. CDR3 loop: CASSPGLAGGTQYF. For the CDR3, the DNA is TGCGCCAGCAGTCCGGGACTAGCGGGGGGTACGCAGTATTTT.

This clonotype qualifies as medium-sized. The rearrangement uses TRBV11-2 and TRBJ2-2; 11 bases align to TRBD1. This CDR3 has 19 residues. Germline-derived CDR1 and CDR2 are SGHAT and FQNNGV. Trimming cost V 4 bases and J 2 bases; bases outside gene matches: 12. DNA of the CDR3: TGTGCCAGCAGCTCCGTCTGGGACAGGGGGATCAGAAACACCGGGGAGCTGTTTTTT. Protein: CASSSVWDRGIRNTGELFF.

This rearrangement joins TRBV4-1 to TRBJ2-7; D gene unclear. Trimming took 8 bases from V and 4 from J, leaving 6 bases between them. From germline, CDR1 is MGHRA and CDR2 YSYEKL. This CDR3 is 10 amino acids long. DNA of the CDR3: TGCGCCAGCGGGCGGTACGAGCAGTACTTC. This sequence encodes CASGRYEQYF.

This chain uses TRBV15 with TRBJ2-5; weak D call: TRBD1 (6 bases). V lost 9 bases and J 3 bases, leaving 20 bases between the germline ends. CDR1 is LNHNV and CDR2 is YYDKDF in the germline V gene (reference sequence). This CDR3 region has 15 residues. CDR3 nucleotide sequence: TGTGCCACTCATCCAGGGACAAGGAAGGAAGAGACCCAGTACTTC. Translating gives CATHPGTRKEETQYF.

The CDR3 nucleotides are TGTGCCAGTAGTATGACAGGAACCTACAATGAGCAGTTCTTC. Its protein product is CASSMTGTYNEQFF. The V and J genes are TRBV19 and TRBJ2-1, with D possibly being TRBD1 (6 bases). V gave up 3 bases and J gave up 2 bases, with 8 bases separating them. The germline CDR1 and CDR2 sequences are LNHDA and SQIVND (reference sequence). CDR3 length equals 14 residues.

The V call is TRBV19, the J call TRBJ2-7, with 10 nucleotides matching TRBD1. V shed 6 bases, J shed 2 bases, and the junction held 7 bases outside the gene matches. There are 15 residues in the CDR3. In germline, CDR1 is LNHDA, CDR2 SQIVND (reference sequence). The CDR3 protein is CASRVRGQGTYEQYF. The CDR3 DNA reads as TGTGCCAGTAGGGTCCGGGGACAGGGGACCTACGAGCAGTACTTC.

This clonotype is judged medium-sized (0.01 to 0.1%). This rearrangement joins TRBV19 to TRBJ1-1; possibly TRBD1 for D (6 bases). V lost 5 bases to trimming and J lost 2 bases, with 12 bases between them. This CDR3 region has 14 residues. Germline CDR1 LNHDA, CDR2 SQIVND (reference sequence). The DNA of the CDR3 is TGTGCCAGTAGTGTGGACAGCGCAAACACTGAAGCTTTCTTT. This codes for CASSVDSANTEAFF.

The chain combines TRBV24-1 with TRBJ2-2; no clear D gene. Trimming cost V 4 bases and J 3 bases, with 5 bases left between them. The germline V gene has CDR1 KGHDR and CDR2 SFDVKD. The CDR3 has 13 amino acids. The CDR3 is CATSDQDTGELFF. The CDR3 DNA reads as TGTGCCACCAGTGACCAAGACACCGGGGAGCTGTTTTTT.

The chain employs TRBV25-1 and TRBJ1-2; D ambiguous. CDR3 length equals 13 residues. Trimming took off 1 base at V and 2 bases at J, with 5 bases between the two ends. CDR1 and CDR2 (germline): MGHDK, SYGVNS. CDR3 residues: CASSESGNYGYTF. The CDR3 bases are TGTGCCAGCAGTGAATCCGGGAACTATGGCTACACCTTC.

This clonotype was counted once. This chain connects TRBV19 to TRBJ1-5; no clear D. The germline gives CDR1 LNHDA, CDR2 SQIVND (reference sequence). V lost 5 bases, J lost 4 bases, and 15 bases lay in between. This CDR3 has 15 residues. The CDR3 protein is CASSDSGGVNQPQHF. The CDR3 coding sequence is TGTGCCAGTAGTGATAGTGGCGGGGTTAATCAGCCCCAGCATTTT. The whole variable domain, remainder taken from reference TRBV19 and TRBJ1-5, is DGGITQSPKYLFRKEGQNVTLSCEQNLNHDAMYWYRQDPGQGLRLIYYSQIVNDFQKGDIAEGYSVSREKKESFPLTVTSAQKNPTAFYLCASSDSGGVNQPQHFGDGTRLSIL.

This clonotype rates as medium-sized. The genes are TRBV20-1 and TRBJ2-7, with D hard to call. Germline V gene data show CDR1 as DFQATT and CDR2 as SNEGSKA (reference sequence). The V end lost 6 bases, the J end lost 2 bases, and 17 bases lay between the germline ends. The CDR3 is made up of 14 amino acids. CDR3 DNA: TGCAGTGCCCCCCAATTGGGCGCTACCTACGAGCAGTACTTC. Translating gives CSAPQLGATYEQYF.

The chain recombines TRBV3-1 with TRBJ1-1, with D possibly matching TRBD1 (6 bases). In germline, CDR1 is LGHDT, CDR2 YNNKEL (reference sequence). The V gene lost 6 bases and the J gene lost 3 bases, with 14 bases spanning the gap. This CDR3 has 14 amino acids. The chain's CDR3 is CASRRQVEDTEAFF. CDR3 DNA: TGTGCCAGCAGGCGACAGGTTGAGGACACTGAAGCTTTCTTT.

Here the CDR3 DNA reads TGTGCCAGCAGCAAACAGGACGTAAGGGGCAATGAGCAGTTCTTC. Encoded protein: CASSKQDVRGNEQFF. The V gene is TRBV2, the J gene TRBJ2-1, with D tentatively TRBD1 (5 bases). This CDR3 is built from 15 residues. V was cut by 6 bases and J by 6 bases, with 18 bases left in between. Germline V gives CDR1 SNHLY, CDR2 FYNNEI.

The rearrangement uses TRBV4-1 and TRBJ2-7; 9 bases map to TRBD1. CDR3 length: 19 amino acids. Losses at the gene ends were 0 bases for V and 4 bases for J; bases not matched to a gene: 16. Germline CDR1 is MGHRA and CDR2 is YSYEKL. The CDR3 reads CASSQDPSRTGTGFYEQYF. CDR3 coding DNA: TGCGCCAGCAGCCAAGATCCCTCAAGGACCGGGACAGGGTTTTACGAGCAGTACTTC.

The chain joins TRBV7-9 to TRBJ2-5, with 9 nucleotides matching TRBD2. The CDR3 loop spans 15 amino acids. CDR1 is SEHNR and CDR2 is FQNEAQ in the germline V gene (reference sequence). V lost 3 bases to trimming and J lost 1 base; unmatched junction nucleotides: 3. The CDR3 sequence is CASSFELAGQETQYF. CDR3 nucleotides: TGTGCCAGCAGCTTCGAACTAGCGGGCCAAGAGACCCAGTACTTC.

The J gene is TRBJ2-7, the V gene TRBV5-1; maybe TRBD2 (5 bases). The CDR3 is 14 amino acids. Germline V gene lookup returns CDR1 SGHRS and CDR2 YFSETQ. The V gene lost 0 bases and the J gene lost 5 bases, with 12 bases spanning the gap. The CDR3 region is CASSLDEGVNEQYF. DNA for the CDR3: TGCGCCAGCAGCTTGGATGAGGGTGTAAACGAGCAGTACTTC.

The V call is TRBV27, the J call TRBJ2-3; 14 bases align to TRBD2. Trimming cost V 5 bases and J 5 bases; bases outside gene matches: 6. The CDR3 sequence is 16 residues long. Germline CDR1 and CDR2: MNHEY and SMNVEV (reference sequence). The CDR3 bases are TGTGCCAGCAGTCCCCCCGGACTAGCGGGAGGAGATACGCAGTATTTT. It yields the protein CASSPPGLAGGDTQYF.

The chain combines TRBV4-2 with TRBJ1-1; possibly TRBD1 for D (5 bases). Trimming took 2 bases from V and 5 from J, leaving 12 bases between them. The CDR3 length is 14 residues. In germline, CDR1 is LGHNA, CDR2 YNFKEQ. This chain's CDR3 is CASSQLRGGTEAFF. The CDR3 bases are TGTGCCAGCAGCCAACTAAGGGGAGGGACTGAAGCTTTCTTT.

The table lists this clonotype with a few counts. The chain combines TRBV11-2 with TRBJ2-3; 9 bases agree with TRBD2. Germline lookup yields CDR1 SGHAT and CDR2 FQNNGV. V was clipped by 5 bases and J by 0 bases; unmatched bases: 12. CDR3 size: 18 residues. The CDR3 spells CASSRIAGAGRSTDTQYF. The DNA of the CDR3 is TGTGCCAGCAGCCGAATAGCGGGAGCGGGGCGTAGCACAGATACGCAGTATTTT.

This rearrangement joins TRBV19 to TRBJ2-7; 7 bases map to TRBD2. CDR1 is LNHDA and CDR2 is SQIVND in the germline V gene (reference sequence). The CDR3 spans 15 residues. Trimming at V came to 3 bases and at J to 4 bases, leaving 9 bases not matched to a gene. CDR3 sequence: CASSMGEGALYEQYF. Written as DNA, the CDR3 is TGTGCCAGTAGTATGGGGGAGGGAGCGCTTTACGAGCAGTACTTC.

This chain joins TRBV29-1 and TRBJ1-2; 9 bases match TRBD1. Germline assignment: CDR1 SQVTM and CDR2 ANQGSEA. V was clipped by 4 bases and J by 7 bases; unmatched bases: 16. The CDR3 sequence is 16 residues long. The CDR3 nucleotides read TGCAGCGTTGCCAAACGAGGGACAGGGAAGGAGAGTGGCTACACCTTC. Residues: CSVAKRGTGKESGYTF.

The V and J genes are TRBV7-6 and TRBJ2-1; TRBD2 matches at 7 bases. The V gene's germline CDR1 is SGHVS and CDR2 FNYEAQ. The CDR3 length is 15 residues. V shed 5 bases and J 6 bases; nucleotides not matched to a gene: 10. In nucleotides, the CDR3 is TGTGCCAGCAGCCCCGCCGGGGAGGGTGGCAATGAGCAGTTCTTC. Amino acid sequence: CASSPAGEGGNEQFF.

This chain joins TRBV7-2 and TRBJ2-7; D is unclear. Germline V lookup: CDR1 SGHTA, CDR2 FQGNSA. V lost 6 bases and J 3 bases, leaving 9 bases between the germline ends. The CDR3 length is 12 residues. The DNA for the CDR3 is TGTGCCAGCAGTGCGGACGGCTACGAGCAGTACTTC. Protein product: CASSADGYEQYF.

By sample fraction, this clonotype is medium-sized. V is TRBV7-9 and J is TRBJ1-3; D gene ambiguous. CDR3 length: 14 residues. Germline V gives CDR1 SEHNR, CDR2 FQNEAQ (reference sequence). V was cut by 5 bases and J by 0 bases, with 8 bases left in between. The CDR3 DNA is TGTGCCAGCAGCCCCCTAATCTCTGGAAACACCATATATTTT. The encoded protein is CASSPLISGNTIYF. The full variable domain, completed using reference TRBV7-9 and TRBJ1-3, is DTGVSQNPRHKITKRGQNVTFRCDPISEHNRLYWYRQTLGQGPEFLTYFQNEAQLEKSRLLSDRFSAERPKGSFSTLEIQRTEQGDSAMYLCASSPLISGNTIYFGEGSWLTVV.

The CDR3 DNA is TGTGCCAGCAGTGGGTACGGGGGAGAGACCCAGTACTTC. As protein: CASSGYGGETQYF. The V gene is TRBV2, the J gene TRBJ2-5, with D tentatively TRBD2 (6 bases). This CDR3 is built from 13 residues. V dropped 4 bases and J dropped 4 bases, with 10 bases sitting between them. Germline values: CDR1 SNHLY, CDR2 FYNNEI.

The chain couples TRBV25-1 to TRBJ2-3; D uncertain. This CDR3 comprises 15 residues. Looked up from germline, CDR1 is MGHDK and CDR2 is SYGVNS. The germline V and J ends were trimmed by 1 base and 2 bases, with 10 bases remaining between them. CDR3 in amino acids: CASSEFIGSTDTQYF. For the CDR3, the DNA is TGTGCCAGCAGTGAATTTATCGGATCCACAGATACGCAGTATTTT.

The chain links TRBV7-2 to TRBJ2-5; the match to TRBD2 covers 11 bases. Trimming at V came to 3 bases and at J to 5 bases, leaving 11 bases not matched to a gene. CDR1 and CDR2 from the germline V gene are SGHTA and FQGNSA. The CDR3 has 17 amino acids. CDR3 DNA: TGTGCCAGCAGCTTGTCTGGGCTAGCGGGGGGCTGGGAGACCCAGTACTTC. It translates to CASSLSGLAGGWETQYF. The entire variable domain, with the rest obtained from reference TRBV7-2 and TRBJ2-5, is as follows: GAGVSQSPSNKVTEKGKDVELRCDPISGHTALYWYRQSLGQGLEFLIYFQGNSAPDKSGLPSDRFSAERTGGSVSTLTIQRTQQEDSAVYLCASSLSGLAGGWETQYFGPGTRLLVL.

This chain joins TRBV7-9 and TRBJ2-5; 7 nucleotides agree with TRBD2. Germline CDR1 reads SEHNR; CDR2 reads FQNEAQ (reference sequence). The CDR3 has 13 amino acids. Trimming removed 5 bases from V and 5 bases from J; junction bases left unmatched: 5. CDR3 loop: CASSAQRGETQYF. DNA for the CDR3: TGTGCCAGCAGCGCCCAGCGGGGTGAGACCCAGTACTTC.